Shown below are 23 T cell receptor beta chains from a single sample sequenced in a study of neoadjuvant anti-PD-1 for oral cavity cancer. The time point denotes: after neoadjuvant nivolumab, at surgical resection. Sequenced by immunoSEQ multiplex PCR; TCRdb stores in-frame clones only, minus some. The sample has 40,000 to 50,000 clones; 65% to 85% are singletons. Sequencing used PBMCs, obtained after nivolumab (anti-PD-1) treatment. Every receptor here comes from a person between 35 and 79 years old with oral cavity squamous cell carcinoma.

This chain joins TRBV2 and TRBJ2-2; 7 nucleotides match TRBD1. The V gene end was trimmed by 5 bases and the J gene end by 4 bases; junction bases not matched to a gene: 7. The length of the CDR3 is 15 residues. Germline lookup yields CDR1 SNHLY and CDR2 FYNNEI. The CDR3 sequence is CASSNRGPATGELFF. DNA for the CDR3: TGTGCCAGCAGTAACAGGGGCCCCGCCACCGGGGAGCTGTTTTTT.

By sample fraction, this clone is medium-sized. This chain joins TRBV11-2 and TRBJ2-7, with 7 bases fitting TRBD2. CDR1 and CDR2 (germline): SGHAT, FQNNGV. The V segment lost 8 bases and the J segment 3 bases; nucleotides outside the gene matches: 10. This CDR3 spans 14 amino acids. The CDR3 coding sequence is TGTGCCAGCTCCCCCGGGGGGTATAGCTACGAGCAGTACTTC. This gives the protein CASSPGGYSYEQYF.

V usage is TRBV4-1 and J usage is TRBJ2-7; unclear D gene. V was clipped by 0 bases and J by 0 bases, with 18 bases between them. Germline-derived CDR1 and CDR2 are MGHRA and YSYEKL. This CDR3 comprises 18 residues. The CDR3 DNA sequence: TGCGCCAGCAGCCAAGAAGGGTGGGAAGGGCCCAACTCCTACGAGCAGTACTTC. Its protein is CASSQEGWEGPNSYEQYF.

The CDR3 sequence is CASRGGRRGEKLFF. The CDR3 region has the DNA TGTGCCAGCAGAGGGGGCAGGCGGGGTGAAAAACTGTTTTTT. The genes are TRBV2 and TRBJ1-4; 7 bases agree with TRBD1. CDR3 length equals 14 residues. The V and J ends lost 6 bases and 7 bases, in that order; junction bases with no gene match: 8. Germline V gene lookup returns CDR1 SNHLY and CDR2 FYNNEI.

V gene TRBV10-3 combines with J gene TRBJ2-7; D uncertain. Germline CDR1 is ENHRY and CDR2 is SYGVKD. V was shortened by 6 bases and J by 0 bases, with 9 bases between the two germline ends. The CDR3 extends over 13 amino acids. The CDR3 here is CAISLPPSYEQYF. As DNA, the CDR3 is TGTGCCATCAGCCTCCCCCCCTCCTACGAGCAGTACTTC.

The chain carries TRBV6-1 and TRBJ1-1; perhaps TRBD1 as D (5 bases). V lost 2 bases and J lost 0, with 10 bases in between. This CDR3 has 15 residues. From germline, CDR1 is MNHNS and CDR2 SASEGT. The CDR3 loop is CASSEPPGVNTEAFF. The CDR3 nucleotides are TGTGCCAGCAGTGAACCACCGGGGGTGAACACTGAAGCTTTCTTT.

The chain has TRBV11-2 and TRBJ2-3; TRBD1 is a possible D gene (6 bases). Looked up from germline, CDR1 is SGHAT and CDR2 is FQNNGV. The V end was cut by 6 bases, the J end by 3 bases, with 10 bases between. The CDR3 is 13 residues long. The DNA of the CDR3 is TGTGCCAGCAGGCCGCAGGGGACAGATACGCAGTATTTT. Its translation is CASRPQGTDTQYF.

The CDR3 loop is CATSGGRNNYGYTF. CDR3 coding DNA: TGTGCCACCAGCGGCGGACGGAATAACTATGGCTACACCTTC. The chain recombines TRBV15 with TRBJ1-2; D gene ambiguous. The CDR3 runs 14 residues. Germline V gene data show CDR1 as LNHNV and CDR2 as YYDKDF (reference sequence). V was clipped by 5 bases and J by 1 base, with 11 bases between them.

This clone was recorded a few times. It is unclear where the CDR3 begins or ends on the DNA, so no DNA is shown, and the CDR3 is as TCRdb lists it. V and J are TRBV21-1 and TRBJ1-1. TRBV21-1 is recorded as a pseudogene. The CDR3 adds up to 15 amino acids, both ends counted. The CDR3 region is CASSKVGVGNTEAFF.

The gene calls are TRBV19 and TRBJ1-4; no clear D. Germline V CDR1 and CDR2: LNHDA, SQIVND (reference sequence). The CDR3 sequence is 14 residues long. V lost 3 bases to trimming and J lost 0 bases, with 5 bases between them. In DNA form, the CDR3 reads TGTGCCAGTAGTATGCCTGCAACTAATGAAAAACTGTTTTTT. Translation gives CASSMPATNEKLFF. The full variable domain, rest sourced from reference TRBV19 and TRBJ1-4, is DGGITQSPKYLFRKEGQNVTLSCEQNLNHDAMYWYRQDPGQGLRLIYYSQIVNDFQKGDIAEGYSVSREKKESFPLTVTSAQKNPTAFYLCASSMPATNEKLFFGSGTQLSVL.

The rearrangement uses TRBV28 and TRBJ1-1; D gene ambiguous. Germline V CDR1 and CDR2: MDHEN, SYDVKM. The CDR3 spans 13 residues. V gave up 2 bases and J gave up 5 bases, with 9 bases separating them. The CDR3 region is CASSLAGRTEAFF. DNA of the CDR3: TGTGCCAGCAGTTTAGCGGGGAGGACTGAAGCTTTCTTT.

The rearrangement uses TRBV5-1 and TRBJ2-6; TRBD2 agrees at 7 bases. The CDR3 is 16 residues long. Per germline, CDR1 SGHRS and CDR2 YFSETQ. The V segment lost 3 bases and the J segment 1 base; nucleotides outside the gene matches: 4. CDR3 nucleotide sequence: TGCGCCAGCAGCTGGGGAGGGGCGTCTGGGGCCAACGTCCTGACTTTC. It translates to CASSWGGASGANVLTF.

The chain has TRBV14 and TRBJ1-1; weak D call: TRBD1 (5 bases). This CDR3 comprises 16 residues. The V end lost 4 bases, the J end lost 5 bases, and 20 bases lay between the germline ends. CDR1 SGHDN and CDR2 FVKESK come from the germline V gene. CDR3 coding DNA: TGTGCCAGCAGCCCCCAAGGTTTCCGGGGGAGAACTGAAGCTTTCTTT. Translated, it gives CASSPQGFRGRTEAFF.

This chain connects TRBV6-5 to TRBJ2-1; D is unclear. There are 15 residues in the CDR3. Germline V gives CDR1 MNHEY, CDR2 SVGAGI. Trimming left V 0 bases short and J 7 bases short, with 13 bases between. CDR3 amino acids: CASSYSSLQWNEQFF. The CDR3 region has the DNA TGTGCCAGCAGTTACTCCTCCCTCCAGTGGAATGAGCAGTTCTTC.

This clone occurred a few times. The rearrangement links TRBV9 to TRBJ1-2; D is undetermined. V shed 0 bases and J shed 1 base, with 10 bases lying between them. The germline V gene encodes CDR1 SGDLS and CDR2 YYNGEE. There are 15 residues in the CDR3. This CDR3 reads CASSVGTGFNYGYTF. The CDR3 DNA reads TGTGCCAGCAGCGTAGGAACGGGTTTTAACTATGGCTACACCTTC.

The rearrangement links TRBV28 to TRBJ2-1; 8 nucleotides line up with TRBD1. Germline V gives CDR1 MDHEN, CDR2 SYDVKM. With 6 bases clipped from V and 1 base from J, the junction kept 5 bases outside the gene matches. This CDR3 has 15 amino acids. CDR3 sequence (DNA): TGTGCCAGCAGAAACACAGGGGGGTCCTACAATGAGCAGTTCTTC. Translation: CASRNTGGSYNEQFF.

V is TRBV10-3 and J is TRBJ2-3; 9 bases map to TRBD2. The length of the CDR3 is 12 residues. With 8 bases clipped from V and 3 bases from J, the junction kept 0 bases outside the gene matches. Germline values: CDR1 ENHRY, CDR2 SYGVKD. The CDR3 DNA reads TGTGCCATCGCGGGGGGGACAGATACGCAGTATTTT. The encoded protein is CAIAGGTDTQYF.

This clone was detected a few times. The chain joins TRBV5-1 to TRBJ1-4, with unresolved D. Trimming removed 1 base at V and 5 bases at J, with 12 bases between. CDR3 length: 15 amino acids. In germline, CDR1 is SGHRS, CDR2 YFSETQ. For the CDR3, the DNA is TGCGCCAGCAGCTTGACGGCAGCCATCAATGAAAAACTGTTTTTT. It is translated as CASSLTAAINEKLFF.

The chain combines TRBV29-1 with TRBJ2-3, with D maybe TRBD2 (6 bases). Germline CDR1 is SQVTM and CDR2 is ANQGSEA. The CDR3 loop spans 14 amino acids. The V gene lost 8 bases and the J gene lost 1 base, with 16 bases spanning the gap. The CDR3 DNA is TGCAGCACTATCAAGGGCGGGGGCACAGATACGCAGTATTTT. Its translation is CSTIKGGGTDTQYF.

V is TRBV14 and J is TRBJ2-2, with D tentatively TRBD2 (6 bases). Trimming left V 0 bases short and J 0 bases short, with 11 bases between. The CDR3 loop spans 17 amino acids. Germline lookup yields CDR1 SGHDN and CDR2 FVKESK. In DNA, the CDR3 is TGTGCCAGCAGCCAAGATCTGTGGGGGGCGAACACCGGGGAGCTGTTTTTT. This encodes CASSQDLWGANTGELFF.

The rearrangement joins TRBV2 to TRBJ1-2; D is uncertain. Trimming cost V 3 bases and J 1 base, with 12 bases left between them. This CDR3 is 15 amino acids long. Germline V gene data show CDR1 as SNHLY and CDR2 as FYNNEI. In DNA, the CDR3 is TGTGCCAGCAGTGACAGAACGCTGCTTAACTATGGCTACACCTTC. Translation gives CASSDRTLLNYGYTF.

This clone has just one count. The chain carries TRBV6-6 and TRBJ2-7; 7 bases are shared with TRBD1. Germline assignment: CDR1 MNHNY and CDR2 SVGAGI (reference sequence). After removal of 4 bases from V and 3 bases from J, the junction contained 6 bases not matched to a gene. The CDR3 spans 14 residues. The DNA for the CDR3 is TGTGCCAGCAGTTCTCCAGGGGGAAACTACGAGCAGTACTTC. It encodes CASSSPGGNYEQYF.

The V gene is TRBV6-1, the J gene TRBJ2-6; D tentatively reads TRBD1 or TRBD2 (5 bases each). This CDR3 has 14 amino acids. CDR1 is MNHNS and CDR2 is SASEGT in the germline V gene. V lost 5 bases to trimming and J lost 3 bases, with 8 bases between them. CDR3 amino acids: CASSRGVGANVLTF. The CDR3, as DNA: TGTGCCAGCAGTAGGGGAGTTGGGGCCAACGTCCTGACTTTC.